This T cell receptor beta chain appears in the sequencing data of a study of CD8 T cells in acute hepatitis C reinfection. Study-wide context: CD8+ T cells specific for HCV NS3-1073 were sequenced.

V lost 4 bases, J lost 10 bases, and 13 bases stayed unmatched. This CDR3 comprises 14 residues. Germline CDR1 reads MNHEY; CDR2 reads SMNVEV (reference sequence). Libraries were prepared by immunoSEQ multiplex PCR; TCRdb keeps only in-frame clonotypes and omits some of them. The sample lists 2,000 to 3,000 clones; roughly 64% were seen once. Study-level points and caveats: Preferential TRBV04 and TRBV06 usage appeared in all groups and was not explained by the naive pool. No group differed significantly in the high NS3-1073 repertoire diversity. Differing sequencing approaches may have limited exact matches to other epitopes.

The time point: at least 347 days after estimated infection, following spontaneous clearance. Hepatitis C virus-specific T cells were sequenced directly ex vivo without in vitro expansion. This TCR was recovered from a man aged 35-49 years who spontaneously cleared hepatitis C infection. The gene calls are TRBV27 and TRBJ2-7; 7 nucleotides align to TRBD1. The material was HCV NS3-1073 tetramer-sorted CD8+ T cells from PBMCs, obtained at follow-up. CDR3 in amino acids: CASSSNRGGGLQYF. Written as DNA, the CDR3 is TGTGCCAGCAGTTCGAACAGGGGTGGCGGGCTACAGTACTTC.